This T cell receptor beta chain was identified in a study of OX40 agonist ivuxolimab in advanced cancers. The study's findings and limits: Relative to CD4+ cells, CD8+ T cells on average had more expanded clones. By week 6 at 0.1 to 3.0 mg/kg, blood CD4+ and CD8+ T cells had expanded clonally.

As concerns this clone: Its antigen is not identified.

This CDR3 is built from 12 residues. Trimming took off 5 bases at V and 5 bases at J, with 8 bases between the two ends. Per the germline V gene, CDR1 is SGHAT and CDR2 is FQDESV (reference sequence). Clones were sequenced by immunoSEQ multiplex PCR, and TCRdb holds only the in-frame ones, with some missing. The sample contains about 76,000 clones, less than 90% of which appear only once. The rearrangement joins TRBV11-1 to TRBJ2-3, with a tentative D call TRBD2 (5 bases). The material was CD4+ or CD8+ T cells sorted from blood, obtained in a trial of the OX40 agonist ivuxolimab. The TCR sequence derives from an adult with an advanced solid tumor such as melanoma, head and neck, liver or kidney cancer. DNA for the CDR3: TGTGCCAGCAGCCAGCGGAGAGATACGCAGTATTTT. Translating it yields CASSQRRDTQYF.